This T cell receptor (beta chain) was sequenced during a study of blood T cell repertoires in COVID-19. At the level of the study: Some COVID-19 samples were acute and others convalescent; all came from the United States, Italy and Spain. PBMCs, B-cell-depleted T cells, or T cells provided the cDNA or gDNA that made up the material.

Per the authors' pipeline: Reference gene primer amplification gave estimated nucleated cell counts. Clones were sequenced by immunoSEQ multiplex PCR, and TCRdb holds only the in-frame ones, with some missing. V and J calls and clone size are those listed in that table; D and trimming were worked out from the DNA. The sample includes over 45,000 clones, 76% of them seen just once. Sequencing input: peripheral blood. This receptor was obtained from a man aged 50 to 60 with active or convalescent COVID-19.

In nucleotides, the CDR3 is TGTGCCAGCAAGCGGGAGGGCCTTTACGAGCAGTACTTC. Residues: CASKREGLYEQYF. This chain connects TRBV12-3 or TRBV12-4 to TRBJ2-7, with 10 nucleotides matching TRBD2. J lost 4 bases, V lost 7 bases, and 4 bases had no gene match. The CDR3 is made up of 13 amino acids.